The rows below give T cell receptor beta chains drawn from one sample of a study of cytomegalovirus exposure and HLA in healthy donors. Data came from immunoSEQ multiplex PCR; TCRdb stores just in-frame clones and leaves some out. Of around 300,000 clones listed, 70% to 90% were seen once; the top ten hold approximately 2.4%. Source material: PBMCs. The receptors stem from a woman aged 18-30 years in good health and CMV-seronegative. The CDR3 runs from the conserved cysteine through the conserved F or W. Size values are once, few and many counts, or a class for expanded clones, and some rows have none.

clone size	V gene	J gene	CDR3 protein
.	TRBV18	TRBJ2-7	CASSQQGAPGEQYF
.	TRBV27	TRBJ2-3	CASSFLGTIIDTQYF
.	TRBV14	TRBJ2-7	CASSQELGGAQYF
.	TRBV10-2	TRBJ1-2	CASTDPGTGNGYTF
.	TRBV6-5	.	CASSYSSGTYEQYF
.	TRBV18	TRBJ1-2	CASSMEEGGGYGYTF
.	TRBV29-1	TRBJ1-2	CSVEGGVGGHNYGYTF
.	TRBV5-1	TRBJ1-1	CASSLELPGGTEAFF
.	TRBV7-9	TRBJ2-3	CASSRGLAGSTDTQYF
few	TRBV19	TRBJ1-5	CASSTQTGQNQPQHF
few	TRBV7-9	TRBJ1-2	CASSLAGGNYGYTF
.	TRBV5-4	TRBJ2-3	CASSPSTSTDTQYF
.	TRBV7-2	TRBJ1-1	CASSSQENTEAFF
once	TRBV10-1	TRBJ2-3	CATARGLAVTDTQYF
.	TRBV4-1	TRBJ1-1	CASSQPTGPNTEAFF
.	TRBV5-6	TRBJ1-1	CASSSTTGLSAEAFF
.	TRBV29-1	TRBJ1-1	CSVGPGGAEAFF
.	TRBV6-1	TRBJ2-1	CASSGQGGYNEQFF
.	TRBV5-1	TRBJ2-1	CASSGLAVKGDEQFF
.	TRBV7-8	TRBJ1-6	CASSLGDAVAGAPSSYNSPLHF
.	TRBV5-4	TRBJ1-2	CASSLAQTGVTCGYTF
.	TRBV13	TRBJ1-1	CASSFGTGDTEAFF
.	TRBV6-5	TRBJ1-3	CASRLTGEVGDTIYF
.	TRBV5-5	TRBJ1-2	CASSLVEVVAPNYGYTF
.	TRBV27	.	CASSKQGIAYEQYF
.	TRBV2	TRBJ1-5	CASSVGFLRNQPQHF
.	TRBV4-2	TRBJ2-1	CASSQGSGGSSYNEQFF